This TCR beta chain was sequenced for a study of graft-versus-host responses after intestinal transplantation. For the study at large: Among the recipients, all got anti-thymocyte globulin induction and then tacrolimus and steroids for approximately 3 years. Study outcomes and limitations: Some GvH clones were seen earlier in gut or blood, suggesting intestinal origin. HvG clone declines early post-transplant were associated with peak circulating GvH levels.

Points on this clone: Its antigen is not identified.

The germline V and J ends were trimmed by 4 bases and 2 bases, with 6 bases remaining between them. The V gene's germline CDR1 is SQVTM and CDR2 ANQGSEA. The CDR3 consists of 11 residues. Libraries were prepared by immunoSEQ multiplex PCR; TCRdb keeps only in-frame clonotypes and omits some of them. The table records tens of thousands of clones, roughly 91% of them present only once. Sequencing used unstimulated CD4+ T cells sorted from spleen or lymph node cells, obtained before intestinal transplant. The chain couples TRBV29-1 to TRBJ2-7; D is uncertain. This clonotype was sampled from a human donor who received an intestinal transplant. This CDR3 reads CSVAFPYEQYF. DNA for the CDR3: TGCAGCGTTGCGTTCCCCTACGAGCAGTACTTC.